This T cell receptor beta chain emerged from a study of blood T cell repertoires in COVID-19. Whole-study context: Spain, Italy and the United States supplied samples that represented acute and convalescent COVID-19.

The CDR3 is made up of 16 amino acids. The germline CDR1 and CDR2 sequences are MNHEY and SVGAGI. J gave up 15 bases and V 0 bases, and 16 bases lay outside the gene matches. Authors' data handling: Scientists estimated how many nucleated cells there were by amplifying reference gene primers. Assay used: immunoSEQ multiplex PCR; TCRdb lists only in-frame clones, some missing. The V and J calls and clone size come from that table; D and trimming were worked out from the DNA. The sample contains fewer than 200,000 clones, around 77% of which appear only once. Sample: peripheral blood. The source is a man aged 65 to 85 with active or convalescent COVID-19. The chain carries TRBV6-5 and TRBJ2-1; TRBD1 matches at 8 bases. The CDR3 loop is CASSYSPEAIQGERFF. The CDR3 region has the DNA TGTGCCAGCAGTTACTCACCCGAGGCGATACAGGGGGAAAGGTTCTTC.